The clone carrying this T cell receptor beta chain has just a few counts. Its antigen is not identified. The sample belongs to a study of blood T cells in healthy people across ages. Study-level findings and limits: Diversity figures derived from one million T cells were judged to underestimate the true value. In the absence of known donor CMV status, changes in expanded clonotypes were possibly confounded.

A second PCR, run for roughly 7 to 12 cycles, used a sample-barcoded 5' primer plus a J-beta primer mix. TCRdb processed the 5' RACE reads anew with MiXCR; each CDR3 protein has one entry. The table has about 900,000 distinct CDR3 sequences, 62% seen once. CDR1 ENHRY and CDR2 SYGVKD come from the germline V gene. CDR3 length: 15 residues. Trimming cost V 0 bases and J 4 bases, with 12 bases left between them. Every sample had a minimum of 6 million PBMCs isolated. The gene calls are TRBV10-3 and TRBJ1-2; no definite D call. The specimen sequenced was blood. This clonotype was sampled from a man between 25 and 39 years old in good health. The CDR3 DNA sequence: TGTGCCATCAGTGAGTCGAAGGTCAGCTTCTATGGCTACACCTTC. Its translation: CAISESKVSFYGYTF.